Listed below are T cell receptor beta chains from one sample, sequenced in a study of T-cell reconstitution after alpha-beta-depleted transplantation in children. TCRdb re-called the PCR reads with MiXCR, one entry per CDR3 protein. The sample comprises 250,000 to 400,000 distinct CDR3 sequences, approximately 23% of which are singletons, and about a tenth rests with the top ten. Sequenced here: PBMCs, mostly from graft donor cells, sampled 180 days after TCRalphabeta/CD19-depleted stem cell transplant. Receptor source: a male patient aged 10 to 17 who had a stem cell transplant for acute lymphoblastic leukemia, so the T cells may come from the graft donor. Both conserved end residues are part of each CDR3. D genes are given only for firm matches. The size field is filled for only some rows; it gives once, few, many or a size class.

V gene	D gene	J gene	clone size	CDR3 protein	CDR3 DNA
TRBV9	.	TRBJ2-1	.	CASSVDSSSGSYNEQFF	TGTGCCAGCAGCGTAGATTCCAGCTCTGGCTCCTACAATGAGCAGTTCTTC
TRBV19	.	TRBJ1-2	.	CASSAQGPYGYTF	TGTGCCAGTAGTGCTCAGGGGCCCTATGGCTACACCTTC
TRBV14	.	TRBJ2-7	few	CASSQARGYEQYF	TGTGCCAGCAGCCAAGCTCGAGGTTACGAGCAGTACTTC
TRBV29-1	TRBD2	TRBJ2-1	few	CSVVGLVAGVVYNEQFF	TGCAGCGTTGTTGGTTTAGTAGCGGGAGTGGTGTACAATGAGCAGTTCTTC
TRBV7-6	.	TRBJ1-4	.	CASSLLHGKLFF	TGTGCCAGCAGCTTATTGCACGGAAAACTGTTTTTT
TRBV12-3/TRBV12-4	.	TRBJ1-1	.	CASSLDGIEAFF	TGTGCCAGCAGTTTAGACGGGATTGAAGCTTTCTTT
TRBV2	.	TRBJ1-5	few	CATSPANSNQPQHF	TGTGCCACCTCACCGGCGAATAGCAATCAGCCCCAGCATTTT
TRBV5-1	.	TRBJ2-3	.	CASSPRLADTQYF	TGCGCCAGCAGTCCTAGACTAGCAGATACGCAGTATTTT
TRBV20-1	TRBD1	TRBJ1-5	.	CSARRDRAQPQHF	TGCAGTGCTAGACGGGACAGGGCACAGCCCCAGCATTTT
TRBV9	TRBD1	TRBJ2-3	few	CASSVVPGGRGTDTQYF	TGTGCCAGCAGCGTAGTCCCAGGGGGTAGGGGCACAGATACGCAGTATTTT
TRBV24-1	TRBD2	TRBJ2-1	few	CATSEPLAGAYNEQFF	TGTGCCACCAGTGAACCACTAGCGGGGGCCTACAATGAGCAGTTCTTC
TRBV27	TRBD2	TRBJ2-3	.	CASSLHTGTSGPEDTQYF	TGTGCCAGCAGTTTACATACCGGGACTAGCGGCCCTGAAGATACGCAGTATTTT
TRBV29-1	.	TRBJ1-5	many	CSVGRDSNQPQHF	TGCAGCGTTGGGAGGGATAGCAATCAGCCCCAGCATTTT
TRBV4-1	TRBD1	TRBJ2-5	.	CASSQRGQMVKTQETQYF	TGCGCCAGCAGCCAAAGGGGACAGATGGTGAAAACTCAAGAGACCCAGTACTTC
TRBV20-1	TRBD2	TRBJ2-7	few	CSARVGSGQSYEQYF	TGCAGTGCTAGAGTGGGTAGCGGGCAATCCTACGAGCAGTACTTC
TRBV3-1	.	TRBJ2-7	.	CAAHNGPASEQYF	TGTGCAGCACACAACGGGCCAGCCTCCGAGCAGTACTTC
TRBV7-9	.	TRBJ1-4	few	CASSLGHPATNEKLFF	TGTGCCAGCAGCTTAGGACACCCCGCAACTAATGAAAAACTGTTTTTT
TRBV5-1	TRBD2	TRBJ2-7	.	CASSSAAGALEGQYF	TGCGCCAGCAGCTCGGCAGCGGGGGCGTTGGAAGGGCAGTACTTC
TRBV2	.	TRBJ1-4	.	CASGSLGRGLTNEKLFF	TGTGCCAGTGGGTCGTTGGGACGGGGCTTAACTAATGAAAAACTGTTTTTT
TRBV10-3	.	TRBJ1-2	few	CAISGGGRIIGYTF	TGTGCCATCAGTGGTGGAGGGAGAATAATCGGCTACACCTTC
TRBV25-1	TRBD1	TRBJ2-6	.	CASSGPRQGPSGANVLTF	TGTGCCAGCAGTGGCCCTCGACAGGGCCCCTCTGGGGCCAACGTCCTGACTTTC
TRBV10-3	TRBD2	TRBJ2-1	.	CAISDITSGRPNEQFF	TGTGCCATCAGTGATATCACTAGCGGGAGGCCCAATGAGCAGTTCTTC
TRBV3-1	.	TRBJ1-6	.	CASSQGGIRNSPLHF	TGTGCCAGCAGCCAGGGAGGAATTAGAAATTCACCCCTCCACTTT
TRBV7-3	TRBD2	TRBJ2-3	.	CASSSSTSGGRDTQYF	TGTGCCAGCAGCTCCTCGACTAGCGGAGGCCGTGATACGCAGTATTTT
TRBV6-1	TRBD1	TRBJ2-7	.	CASSRQGIGSGEQYF	TGTGCCAGCAGCAGACAGGGAATAGGCTCGGGGGAGCAGTACTTC
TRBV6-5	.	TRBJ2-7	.	CASSYSVRYEQYF	TGTGCCAGCAGTTACTCGGTCCGCTACGAGCAGTACTTC
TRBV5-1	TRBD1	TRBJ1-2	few	CASSTTGQGYRGYTF	TGCGCCAGCAGCACAACGGGACAGGGGTACAGAGGCTACACCTTC
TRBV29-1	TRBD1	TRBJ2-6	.	CSVDGQGTNSGANVLTF	TGCAGCGTCGACGGACAGGGCACCAACTCTGGGGCCAACGTCCTGACTTTC
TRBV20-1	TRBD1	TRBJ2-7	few	CRASGGPASYEQYF	TGCAGGGCCTCAGGGGGCCCCGCTTCCTACGAGCAGTACTTC
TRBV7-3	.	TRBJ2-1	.	CASSLVRPYYNEQFF	TGTGCCAGCAGCTTAGTTAGGCCATACTACAATGAGCAGTTCTTC
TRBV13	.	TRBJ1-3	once	CASSLGQDSGNTIYF	TGTGCCAGCAGCTTAGGACAGGACTCTGGAAACACCATATATTTT
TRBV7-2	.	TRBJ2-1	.	CASSLEAAPYNEQFF	TGTGCCAGCAGCTTAGAAGCGGCCCCCTACAATGAGCAGTTCTTC
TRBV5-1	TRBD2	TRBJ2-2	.	CASSLPKTSGRTNTGELFF	TGCGCCAGCAGCTTGCCCAAGACTAGCGGGAGGACGAACACCGGGGAGCTGTTTTTT
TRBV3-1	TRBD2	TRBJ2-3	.	CASSQDDSGRAPDTQYF	TGTGCCAGCAGCCAAGATGATAGCGGGAGGGCACCAGATACGCAGTATTTT
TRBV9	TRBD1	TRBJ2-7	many	CASSVGQGAYEQYF	TGTGCCAGCAGTGTGGGACAGGGGGCTTACGAGCAGTACTTC
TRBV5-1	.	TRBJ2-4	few	CASSAQSLAKNIQYF	TGCGCCAGCAGCGCCCAGTCCCTAGCCAAAAACATTCAGTACTTC
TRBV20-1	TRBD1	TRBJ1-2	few	CSARAYRGLDGYTF	TGCAGTGCTAGAGCGTACAGGGGGTTGGATGGCTACACCTTC
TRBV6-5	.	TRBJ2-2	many	CASSYKLGSSANTGELFF	TGTGCCAGCAGTTATAAATTAGGATCCTCCGCGAACACCGGGGAGCTGTTTTTT
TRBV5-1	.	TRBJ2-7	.	CASSLFGDSSYEQYF	TGCGCCAGCAGCTTGTTCGGGGATAGCTCCTACGAGCAGTACTTC
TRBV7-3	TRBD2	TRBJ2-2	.	CASSLTLWQTSRTGELFF	TGTGCCAGCAGCTTAACGCTCTGGCAGACTAGCAGAACCGGGGAGCTGTTTTTT
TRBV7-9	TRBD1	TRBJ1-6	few	CASSLKTTGASPLHF	TGTGCCAGCAGCTTGAAGACAACAGGGGCTTCACCCCTCCACTTT
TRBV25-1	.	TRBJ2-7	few	CASSDGVAVKNEQYF	TGTGCCAGCAGTGATGGGGTAGCGGTAAAAAACGAGCAGTACTTC